This paragraph reports one TCR beta chain. The antigen it binds to is not known. No base qualities exist here, and no much larger clone lies one base off it. There are 16 amino acids in the CDR3, from cysteine to phenylalanine inclusive. CDR3 DNA is the only sequence kept; it has 48 bases, read in frame from the first base. The CDR1 and CDR2 encoded by the germline V gene (reference sequence) are MNHEY and SMNVEV. At the junction V is shortened by 2 bases and J by 2 bases, with 14 bases in between. This entry belongs to a study of identical twins (dated by TCRdb to between 2015 and 2016). Notes on the research overall: To test whether fetal clonotypes persist, the study used deep sequencing on TCR alpha and beta repertoires from monozygotic twins, unrelated adults of various ages, and cord blood. To rule out contamination, replicate twin experiments were performed at different times with different library preparation protocols.

Every donor was a healthy Caucasian. Three pairs of female monozygotic twins, all aged 18 to 29 years, made up the twin cohort. Peripheral blood mononuclear cells were the source from which RNA for the TCR libraries was isolated. Library creation used 5' RACE. Instrument on record: Illumina HiSeq 2000. Template switching added a universal primer binding site, and the final cDNA carried a unique molecular identifier that allowed TCR cDNA molecules to be counted accurately. First-strand cDNA for TCR alpha and beta chains was synthesized from specific primers in the conserved constant-segment region. To control for contamination, every cDNA library was double barcoded, receiving both a SMART-Mk sample barcode and Illumina barcodes. TruSeq adapter sequences and Illumina sample barcodes were added in two successive PCR steps. Sequencing of the TCR alpha and beta cDNA libraries was done on the Illumina HiSeq platform using custom primers. The source study handled its data this way. MiGEC processed the raw reads to extract unique molecular identifiers, while MiXCR was used to determine the CDR3 positions. Recombination models were inferred per individual with the repgenHMM and IGoR tools using an EM algorithm. The analysis of shared clonotypes was done with the tcR package in R, with sharing normalized by the product of cloneset sizes. To study raw recombination without the effects of thymic and clonal selection, out-of-frame nonproductive sequences were analyzed. The public reads were reprocessed in TCRdb via fastp at Q25 and MiXCR, keeping in-frame beta chains. Identical CDR3 proteins give one entry, which carries the most common genes and DNA. It is TCRdb's table, rather than the study itself, that gives the V and J calls and clone size. A total of about 810,000 distinct CDR3 sequences appear in this sample, 9% to 15% of them only once. Around 1.6% of the sample rests with the top ten.

Broad study findings and their caveats: In monozygotic twins, recombination models systematically underestimated out-of-frame TCR alpha sharing, but the models matched the sharing seen between unrelated individuals. Conclusions relied on cross-sectional statistical analysis, since the same donors could not be followed over many years. Zero-insertion analyses could be partly confounded by invariant T cells such as MAIT and iNKT, though diverse VJ usage argued against such confounding for most clonotypes. The excess sharing between twins in beta out-of-frame sequences was weaker because fewer shared sequences reduced the signal-to-noise ratio. Out-of-frame TCR alpha sequences shared between twins showed an excess of low generation-probability sequences compared with coincidental sharing between unrelated individuals. Abundant cord blood beta clonotypes carried fewer insertions; young adult naive repertoires showed a weaker similar trend, while memory repertoires showed none.

In addition, the sample was reused for a study of yellow fever vaccine responses in identical twins. The second investigation adds: According to the authors, in identical twins the way T cells responded to vaccination appeared partly convergent and partly personalized. In identical twins, the study followed T cell clones that responded to the vaccine with precision.

The sample was PBMCs. The chain couples TRBV27 to TRBJ2-3, with TRBD1 perhaps the D gene, on 5 matching bases. This sequence originates from a woman between 18 and 30 years old in good health. This receptor has the CDR3 CASSLRGRYLTDTQYF. The nucleotide sequence is given as TGTGCCAGCAGTTTAAGGGGCCGTTATCTCACAGATACGCAGTATTTT.